The present TCR beta chain was sequenced within a study of blood T cell repertoires in COVID-19. Study information: Spain, Italy and the United States supplied samples that represented acute and convalescent COVID-19.

CDR1 and CDR2 (germline): SGHRS, YFSETQ. Germline trimming cut 4 bases from V and 4 bases from J; bases unmatched to any gene: 10. This CDR3 is 15 amino acids long. This clone was counted a single time. The method was immunoSEQ multiplex PCR; TCRdb's version includes in-frame clones alone and lacks a portion of them. This table holds some 320,000 clones, 75% to 85% found once. The receptor comes from a human donor in a cohort sampled during active COVID-19. Sequenced material: peripheral blood. The gene calls are TRBV5-1 and TRBJ2-5; 7 nucleotides match TRBD2. The CDR3 DNA is TGCGCCAGCAGCCGACGGGGGGAACGGCGAGAGACCCAGTACTTC. Protein sequence: CASSRRGERRETQYF.